This TCR beta chain originates from a study of post-analysis software for immune sequencing data. Points from the study as a whole: Relative to controls, patients had a few TRBV segments at higher frequency, with TRBV5-6, TRBV5-1 and TRBV20-1 among these.

In this sample, this clonotype turned up once. Its antigen is unidentified. The authors incorporated unique molecular identifiers into the TCR beta cDNA libraries. From the PCR reads, TCRdb called clonotypes with MiXCR, one entry per CDR3 protein. The table shows 750,000 to 950,000 distinct CDR3 sequences, with approximately 53% occurring only once. This CDR3 has 15 residues. The germline V gene has CDR1 LGHDT and CDR2 YNNKEL (reference sequence). Trimming took 3 bases from V and 3 from J, leaving 14 bases between them. Sample: blood. The clonotype originates from a girl aged 5-17 years with multiple sclerosis. The V and J genes are TRBV3-1 and TRBJ1-1; TRBD1 is a possible D gene (5 bases). The CDR3 DNA is TGTGCCAGCAGCCAGGAAGCCAGGGCGCACACTGAAGCTTTCTTT. It yields the protein CASSQEARAHTEAFF.